These 19 T cell receptor beta chains originate from one sample sequenced in a study of monozygotic twins with inflammatory bowel disease. Reprocessing the 5' RACE reads, TCRdb reports a single entry for every CDR3 protein and omits DNA. The sample data list approximately 160,000 distinct CDR3 sequences. Input material: blood. Every receptor here comes from a human donor with ulcerative colitis or Crohn's disease, or a healthy co-twin of an affected twin (not recorded which).

This chain connects TRBV25-1 to TRBJ2-7; TCRdb's D call, TRBD2, is unchecked because there is no DNA. CDR1 is MGHDK and CDR2 is SYGVNS in the germline V gene. The CDR3 has 12 amino acids. The CDR3: CASSLAGAWQYF.

The J gene is TRBJ1-5, the V gene TRBV27; TCRdb's assignment of TRBD1 cannot be checked, as there is no DNA. The V gene's germline CDR1 is MNHEY and CDR2 SMNVEV (reference sequence). This CDR3 is built from 15 residues. CDR3 residues: CASSSQGLGNQPQHF.

The V call is TRBV20-1, the J call TRBJ1-1; the D call from TCRdb, TRBD1, cannot be confirmed without DNA. The CDR3 sequence is 16 residues long. Germline assignment: CDR1 DFQATT and CDR2 SNEGSKA (reference sequence). The CDR3 reads CSAREERTGKNTEAFF.

The chain recombines TRBV6-1 with TRBJ1-1; with no DNA, the TCRdb D assignment of TRBD1 cannot be verified. Germline V CDR1 and CDR2: MNHNS, SASEGT. The CDR3 runs 15 residues. The CDR3 sequence is CASSPAGNPNTEAFF.

The V and J genes are TRBV5-1 and TRBJ2-2; TCRdb outputs TRBD2, but without DNA this stays unchecked. Germline assignment: CDR1 SGHRS and CDR2 YFSETQ. This CDR3 has 18 residues. The CDR3 loop reads CASSLVFRTSVNTGELFF.

This rearrangement joins TRBV7-2 to TRBJ2-7; there is no DNA to check the TCRdb D call of TRBD1. The CDR3 contains 14 residues. Germline-derived CDR1 and CDR2 are SGHTA and FQGNSA. CDR3 sequence: CASSLTGDNYEQYF.

The V and J genes are TRBV6-1 and TRBJ1-2; with no DNA, the TCRdb D assignment of TRBD1 cannot be verified. Germline values: CDR1 MNHNS, CDR2 SASEGT. The CDR3 covers 17 residues. The CDR3 sequence is CASSRLGQGKLKDGYTF.

The CDR3 reads CASSLHRGRETQYF. The V and J genes are TRBV28 and TRBJ2-5; TCRdb outputs TRBD1, but without DNA this stays unchecked. The CDR3 spans 14 residues. Germline loops: CDR1 MDHEN, CDR2 SYDVKM.

The V and J genes are TRBV25-1 and TRBJ2-1; TCRdb's D gene call, TRBD2, goes unchecked for lack of DNA. This CDR3 spans 14 amino acids. CDR1 and CDR2 (germline): MGHDK, SYGVNS. The CDR3 protein is CASSFGLAGNEQFF.

This sequence joins TRBV4-1 and TRBJ1-5; without DNA, the TCRdb call of TRBD1 cannot be checked. This CDR3 is built from 16 residues. Per the germline V gene, CDR1 is MGHRA and CDR2 is YSYEKL. This CDR3 reads CASSQDLQQGYQPQHF.

The chain joins TRBV7-6 to TRBJ2-2; TCRdb's D gene call, TRBD1, goes unchecked for lack of DNA. The CDR3 is 17 amino acids. Germline values: CDR1 SGHVS, CDR2 FNYEAQ. CDR3 residues: CASSSGPGQGAPGELFF.

The CDR3 loop reads CASSVSQASQPQHF. V gene TRBV6-1 combines with J gene TRBJ1-5; the D gene TCRdb calls, TRBD1, cannot be checked with no DNA. Germline V gives CDR1 MNHNS, CDR2 SASEGT. The CDR3 loop spans 14 amino acids.

The genes are TRBV4-3 and TRBJ1-3; TCRdb proposes TRBD1, but this gene call is untestable without DNA. This CDR3 has 15 residues. Germline V gene sequence: CDR1 LGHNA, CDR2 YSLEER. The CDR3 loop is CASSQSGREFDTIYF.

The genes are TRBV29-1 and TRBJ1-4; with no DNA, the TCRdb D assignment of TRBD1 cannot be verified. The CDR3 sequence is 14 residues long. The V gene's germline CDR1 is SQVTM and CDR2 ANQGSEA. CDR3 sequence: CSVDPGQGNEKLFF.

The J gene is TRBJ2-7, the V gene TRBV5-1; as DNA is missing, the TRBD2 call by TCRdb cannot be tested. The CDR3 has 15 residues. Germline CDR1 and CDR2: SGHRS and YFSETQ. CDR3 sequence reads: CASSLVASVYDEQYF.

The chain uses TRBV6-5 and TRBJ2-2; without DNA, the TCRdb call of TRBD2 cannot be checked. The CDR3 totals 18 residues. In germline, CDR1 is MNHEY, CDR2 SVGAGI. The CDR3 sequence: CASSFRTSGIRGPGELFF.

The chain is built from TRBV5-3 and TRBJ2-1. TRBV5-3 is an ORF for which the function is uncertain. The CDR3 totals 11 residues. The CDR3 is CARSPCNEQFF.

Here the CDR3 reads CASSGQAQIFMNTEAFF. This chain links TRBV7-9 with TRBJ1-1; there is no DNA to check the TCRdb D call of TRBD1. CDR1 is SEHNR and CDR2 is FQNEAQ in the germline V gene (reference sequence). The CDR3 spans 17 residues.

This chain links TRBV7-2 with TRBJ2-7; the TRBD2 assignment by TCRdb is unverifiable without DNA. Germline values: CDR1 SGHTA, CDR2 FQGNSA. CDR3 length: 15 residues. This CDR3 is CASSGRTSGIYEQYF.